Presented here are 23 T cell receptor beta chains from one specimen sequenced in a study of cytomegalovirus exposure and HLA in healthy donors. Profiling relied on immunoSEQ multiplex PCR, and the TCRdb table lists in-frame clones only, not all of them. Among approximately 270,000 clones listed, roughly 89% were seen once. Sequenced sample: PBMCs. The receptors here all came from a woman between 18 and 29 years old in good health and CMV-seronegative.

The V call is TRBV25-1, the J call TRBJ1-3; 9 nucleotides agree with TRBD1. With 6 bases clipped from V and 9 bases from J, the junction kept 9 bases outside the gene matches. The CDR3 has 14 amino acids. Germline V gives CDR1 MGHDK, CDR2 SYGVNS. CDR3: CASSDRGRVGTIYF. In nucleotides, the CDR3 is TGTGCCAGCAGCGACAGGGGGAGGGTAGGCACCATATATTTT.

The chain uses TRBV28 and TRBJ2-6; 7 nucleotides align to TRBD1. Germline V gives CDR1 MDHEN, CDR2 SYDVKM. The CDR3 is made up of 16 amino acids. The junction had 7 bases not matched to a gene; V was cut back by 6 bases and J by 2 bases. As DNA, the CDR3 is TGTGCCAGCAGCCTTACCGACAGGGCTGGGGCCAACGTCCTGACTTTC. Translated: CASSLTDRAGANVLTF.

The J gene is TRBJ2-7, the V gene TRBV25-1; the match to TRBD1 covers 7 bases. Trimming took 5 bases from V and 0 from J; bases not matched to a gene: 7. The germline V gene has CDR1 MGHDK and CDR2 SYGVNS. The CDR3 length is 15 residues. This CDR3 is CASSPPRQGSYEQYF. The CDR3 DNA is TGTGCCAGCAGTCCCCCCCGACAGGGCTCCTACGAGCAGTACTTC.

This chain links TRBV7-8 with TRBJ1-5, with TRBD1 identical over 10 bases. Germline V gene lookup returns CDR1 SGHVS and CDR2 FQNEAQ. CDR3 length equals 14 residues. V trimming: 5 bases; J trimming: 7 bases; junction bases outside the gene matches: 5. The CDR3 loop is CASSTGQGGQPQHF. The CDR3 DNA sequence: TGTGCCAGCAGCACCGGACAGGGGGGGCAGCCCCAGCATTTT. Full variable domain (missing parts from reference TRBV7-8 and TRBJ1-5): GAGVSQSPRYKVAKRGQDVALRCDPISGHVSLFWYQQALGQGPEFLTYFQNEAQLDKSGLPSDRFFAERPEGSVSTLKIQRTQQEDSAVYLCASSTGQGGQPQHFGDGTRLSIL.

V is TRBV28 and J is TRBJ2-3, with D perhaps TRBD2 (6 bases). The V end lost 5 bases, the J end lost 2 bases, and 11 bases lay between the germline ends. The CDR3 has 14 residues. Germline loops: CDR1 MDHEN, CDR2 SYDVKM. CDR3 DNA sequence: TGTGCCAGCAGTCCCGGGACTTACACAGATACGCAGTATTTT. This sequence encodes CASSPGTYTDTQYF.

The chain recombines TRBV28 with TRBJ2-3; TRBD2 agrees at 11 bases. The CDR3 sequence is 14 residues long. The V gene end was trimmed by 7 bases and the J gene end by 7 bases; junction bases not matched to a gene: 7. Germline V gene sequence: CDR1 MDHEN, CDR2 SYDVKM. The CDR3 sequence: CASIIAGGAYTQYF. The CDR3 region has the DNA TGTGCCAGCATCATAGCGGGGGGGGCATATACGCAGTATTTT.

This sequence joins TRBV6-1 and TRBJ1-2, with D perhaps TRBD1 (5 bases). V was clipped by 6 bases and J by 4 bases, with 9 bases between them. The CDR3 is 12 residues long. Per the germline V gene, CDR1 is MNHNS and CDR2 is SASEGT. The CDR3 DNA sequence: TGTGCCAGCAGAATGGGGGGCTATGGCTACACCTTC. Its protein is CASRMGGYGYTF.

CDR3 protein: CASSLLGQGHYEQYF. The DNA for the CDR3 is TGTGCCAGCAGTTTACTGGGACAGGGTCACTACGAGCAGTACTTC. The chain is built from TRBV27 and TRBJ2-7; 9 bases line up with TRBD1. Germline CDR1 reads MNHEY; CDR2 reads SMNVEV (reference sequence). The CDR3 is made up of 15 amino acids. V was pared by 2 bases and J by 3 bases, with 5 bases of the junction left unmatched.

This chain joins TRBV7-3 and TRBJ2-3, with D perhaps matching TRBD2 (6 bases). Germline-derived CDR1 and CDR2 are SGHTA and FQGTGA. The CDR3 sequence is 16 residues long. The V end was cut by 2 bases, the J end by 0 bases, with 12 bases between. The CDR3 reads CASSLYPGTSTDTQYF. Written as DNA, the CDR3 is TGTGCCAGCAGCTTATACCCGGGGACTAGCACAGATACGCAGTATTTT.

This sequence joins TRBV11-1 and TRBJ2-1; D is possibly TRBD1 (6 bases). V was cut by 5 bases and J by 9 bases, with 11 bases left in between. The CDR3 loop spans 12 amino acids. CDR1 is SGHAT and CDR2 is FQDESV in the germline V gene (reference sequence). In DNA form, the CDR3 reads TGTGCCAGCAGCCTGGGGGCGGGTGAGCAGTTCTTC. Encoded protein: CASSLGAGEQFF.

The rearrangement joins TRBV28 to TRBJ1-2; D is possibly TRBD1 (6 bases). CDR3 size: 12 residues. CDR1 and CDR2 (germline): MDHEN, SYDVKM. The V end was cut by 10 bases, the J end by 3 bases, with 12 bases between. The CDR3 spells CATQQGDYGYTF. In DNA, the CDR3 is TGTGCCACCCAACAGGGAGACTATGGCTACACCTTC.

The chain couples TRBV19 to TRBJ2-7; perhaps TRBD1 as D (6 bases). The germline V gene has CDR1 LNHDA and CDR2 SQIVND (reference sequence). V lost 5 bases to trimming and J lost 2 bases, with 16 bases between them. This CDR3 is 15 amino acids long. CDR3 nucleotide sequence: TGTGCCAGTAGTGGCTCCACAGGGAAACCCTACGAGCAGTACTTC. It encodes CASSGSTGKPYEQYF.

V gene TRBV5-1 combines with J gene TRBJ1-4, with TRBD1 matching over 12 bases. The CDR3 runs to 15 residues. V shed 4 bases and J 10 bases; nucleotides not matched to a gene: 8. Germline V lookup: CDR1 SGHRS, CDR2 YFSETQ. The chain's CDR3 is CASSGGQGASGKLFF. In DNA form, the CDR3 reads TGCGCCAGCAGCGGGGGACAGGGGGCGTCGGGAAAACTGTTTTTT.

V usage is TRBV19 and J usage is TRBJ2-5; a possible D gene is TRBD1 (6 bases). The CDR3 sequence is 13 residues long. Germline values: CDR1 LNHDA, CDR2 SQIVND (reference sequence). Trimming removed 6 bases at V and 4 bases at J, with 12 bases between. Here the CDR3 reads CASSIQGGETQYF. CDR3 in DNA: TGTGCCAGTAGCATCCAAGGGGGAGAGACCCAGTACTTC.

This chain links TRBV7-6 with TRBJ2-2; the D gene is possibly TRBD2 (5 bases). Germline lookup yields CDR1 SGHVS and CDR2 FNYEAQ. V lost 7 bases and J lost 2, with 17 bases in between. The length of the CDR3 is 16 residues. The CDR3 DNA sequence: TGTGCCAGCACCAACCTCGGGGAGCCAAACACCGGGGAGCTGTTTTTT. Its translation is CASTNLGEPNTGELFF.

The V gene is TRBV5-6, the J gene TRBJ2-2, with D unresolved. CDR1 is SGHDT and CDR2 is YYEEEE in the germline V gene. The CDR3 sequence is 15 residues long. Trimming took 1 base from V and 2 from J, leaving 9 bases between them. CDR3 DNA: TGTGCCAGCAGCTTGTTTGGCGGAAACACCGGGGAGCTGTTTTTT. Translation gives CASSLFGGNTGELFF.

The CDR3 DNA reads TGTGCCAGCAGCTTAGGGAGGACAGCCGGAAGAGGGGAAAAACTGTTTTTT. Its protein is CASSLGRTAGRGEKLFF. The rearrangement joins TRBV7-9 to TRBJ1-4, with D possibly TRBD1 on 6 matching bases. CDR1 is SEHNR and CDR2 is FQNEAQ in the germline V gene (reference sequence). Trimming stripped 1 base from V and 8 bases from J, with 20 bases between. CDR3 length equals 17 residues. The full variable domain, its missing parts supplied by reference TRBV7-9 and TRBJ1-4, is DTGVSQNPRHKITKRGQNVTFRCDPISEHNRLYWYRQTLGQGPEFLTYFQNEAQLEKSRLLSDRFSAERPKGSFSTLEIQRTEQGDSAMYLCASSLGRTAGRGEKLFFGSGTQLSVL.

The chain combines TRBV7-6 with TRBJ2-1, with 7 bases identical to TRBD1. After removal of 1 base from V and 0 bases from J, the junction contained 6 bases not matched to a gene. Germline assignment: CDR1 SGHVS and CDR2 FNYEAQ. This CDR3 is 17 amino acids long. The CDR3 DNA follows: TGTGCCAGCAGCTTAGGGCCACAGGGGAGCTCCTACAATGAGCAGTTCTTC. It codes for CASSLGPQGSSYNEQFF.

This rearrangement joins TRBV4-3 to TRBJ2-7; 12 bases align to TRBD2. CDR1 LGHNA and CDR2 YSLEER come from the germline V gene. After removal of 4 bases from V and 3 bases from J, the junction contained 4 bases not matched to a gene. This CDR3 region has 15 residues. For the CDR3, the DNA is TGCGCCAGCAGCCCTGGGACTAGCGGGCGCTACGAGCAGTACTTC. As protein: CASSPGTSGRYEQYF.

The V gene is TRBV18, the J gene TRBJ1-3; D possibly corresponds to TRBD1 (5 bases). The CDR3 consists of 13 residues. V gave up 3 bases and J gave up 4 bases, with 7 bases separating them. Germline V gives CDR1 KGHSH, CDR2 LQKENI. As DNA, the CDR3 is TGTGCCAGCTCACCGACAGAGGGAAACACCATATATTTT. Residues: CASSPTEGNTIYF.

The V gene is TRBV4-1, the J gene TRBJ1-5, with a possible D match to TRBD1 (5 bases). Trimming left V 3 bases short and J 0 bases short, with 9 bases between. This CDR3 is built from 15 residues. The V gene's germline CDR1 is MGHRA and CDR2 YSYEKL. The chain's CDR3 is CASSHGGGSNQPQHF. CDR3 in DNA: TGCGCCAGCAGCCACGGGGGGGGTAGCAATCAGCCCCAGCATTTT.

In the case of this clone: The same CDR3 arises from other DNA sequences in this sample as well. The chain links TRBV19 to TRBJ1-5, with D unresolved. There are 15 residues in the CDR3. Per germline, CDR1 LNHDA and CDR2 SQIVND (reference sequence). V shed 1 base and J shed 1 base, with 8 bases lying between them. CDR3 coding DNA: TGTGCCAGTAGTATAGGAGGAGGGAGCAATCAGCCCCAGCATTTT. It translates to CASSIGGGSNQPQHF.

The chain carries TRBV6-6 and TRBJ2-1; 15 bases map to TRBD2. The CDR3 consists of 15 residues. The germline V gene encodes CDR1 MNHNY and CDR2 SVGAGI (reference sequence). J gave up 7 bases and V 5 bases, and 3 bases lay outside the gene matches. The CDR3 DNA sequence: TGTGCCAGCAGTCCCGGGACTAGCGGGGGGAATGAGCAGTTCTTC. Protein: CASSPGTSGGNEQFF.